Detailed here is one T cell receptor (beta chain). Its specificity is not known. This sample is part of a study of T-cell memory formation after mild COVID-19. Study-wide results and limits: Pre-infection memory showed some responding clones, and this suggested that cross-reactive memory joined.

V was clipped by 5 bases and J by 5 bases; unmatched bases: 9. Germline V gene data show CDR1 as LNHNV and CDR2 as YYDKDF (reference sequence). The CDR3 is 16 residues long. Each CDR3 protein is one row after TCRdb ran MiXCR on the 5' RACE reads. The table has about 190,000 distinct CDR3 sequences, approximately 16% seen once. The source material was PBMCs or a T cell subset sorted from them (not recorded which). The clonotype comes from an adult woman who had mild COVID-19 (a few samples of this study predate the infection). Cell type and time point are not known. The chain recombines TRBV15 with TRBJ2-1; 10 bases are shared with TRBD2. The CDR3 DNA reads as TGTGCCACCAGCCTTCTGGAGCGGGGGGGCCACAATGAGCAGTTCTTC. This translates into CATSLLERGGHNEQFF.